These T cell receptor beta chains were read from a single sample in a study of T cell responses to AZD1222 COVID-19 vaccine. The protocol was immunoSEQ multiplex PCR, while the TCRdb copy is restricted to in-frame clones and leaves out a portion. Here the sample spans more than 95,000 clones, 84% being singletons. Sequencing was performed on peripheral blood, taken 28 days after the second AZD1222 dose. These receptors were obtained from an adult who received the AZD1222 COVID-19 vaccine. Each CDR3 is given with its conserved first and last residue. D genes are given only for firm matches. Clone size, where shown, is once, few, many, or a class for clones that have expanded.

v_call	j_call	clone_size	cdr3_length	d_call	cdr3_nt	cdr3_aa
TRBV28	TRBJ1-4	NA	12	NA	TGTGCCAGCAGTTCTACAGGGGAAAAACTGTTTTTT	CASSSTGEKLFF
TRBV19	TRBJ1-1	NA	14	NA	TGTGCCAGTAGTATAGCCTCTGAACTGGGGGGGGCTTTCTTT	CASSIASELGGAFF
TRBV5-4	TRBJ1-2	NA	15	TRBD1	TGTGCCAGCAGCCCTACAGGGGGCGGGAGCTATGGCTACACCTTC	CASSPTGGGSYGYTF
TRBV11-2	TRBJ1-2	few	14	NA	TGTGCCAGCAGCTTAGTAGGGGGTCCTTATGGCTACACCTTC	CASSLVGGPYGYTF
TRBV28	TRBJ2-3	NA	16	TRBD2	TGTGCCAGCAGTTTATCGGTTAGCGGGGGGGGAGATACGCAGTATTTT	CASSLSVSGGGDTQYF
TRBV14	TRBJ1-2	NA	13	NA	TGTGCCAGCAGCCACAGTAACGGGTATGGCTACACCTTC	CASSHSNGYGYTF
TRBV19	TRBJ2-7	NA	15	TRBD2	TGTGCCAGTAGTGACAGACTAGCGGGAAGCTACGAGCAGTACTTC	CASSDRLAGSYEQYF
TRBV7-2	TRBJ2-3	NA	15	TRBD2	TGTGCCAGCAGCTTACTCGCGGGGGGCACAGATACGCAGTATTTT	CASSLLAGGTDTQYF
TRBV29-1	TRBJ2-3	NA	13	NA	TGCAGCGTTGATGAAGGGGGCACAGATACGCAGTATTTT	CSVDEGGTDTQYF
TRBV12-3/TRBV12-4	TRBJ1-6	NA	11	NA	TGTGCCAGCAGTTTGTCCTCGCCCCTCCACTTT	CASSLSSPLHF
TRBV9	TRBJ2-1	NA	14	TRBD2	TGTGCCAGCAGCGTACGGCGGGGGGGCGGTGAGCAGTTCTTC	CASSVRRGGGEQFF
TRBV6-1	TRBJ1-6	NA	16	TRBD1	TGTGCCAGCAGGGAAGTGGACAGGGCGAGGGGTTCACCCCTCCACTTT	CASREVDRARGSPLHF
TRBV28	TRBJ1-1	NA	16	NA	TGTGCCAGCAGTTTTCCCGGGTGGCAGGAGGACACTGAAGCTTTCTTT	CASSFPGWQEDTEAFF
TRBV18	TRBJ2-1	NA	16	NA	TGTGCCAGCTCACCACTGTCCGGGGGAAGCGGCAGTGAGCAGTTCTTC	CASSPLSGGSGSEQFF
TRBV28	TRBJ2-3	NA	15	NA	TGTGCCAGCTCCCTAGGCGCGGGCTACACAGATACGCAGTATTTT	CASSLGAGYTDTQYF
TRBV11-1	TRBJ2-5	few	16	TRBD2	TGTGCCAGCAGCTCCGGGGGGGCGAATCTCCCAGAGACCCAGTACTTC	CASSSGGANLPETQYF
TRBV7-2	TRBJ1-6	few	18	TRBD1	TGTGCCAGCGGAGCTGGGACAGGGATGAGCTCCTATAATTCACCCCTCCACTTT	CASGAGTGMSSYNSPLHF